This TCR beta chain was recorded in a study of blood T cells in healthy people across ages. The study's findings and limits: Roughly linear declines in TCR beta diversity per million T cells occurred with age.

Germline lookup yields CDR1 MGHRA and CDR2 YSYEKL. The V gene end was trimmed by 4 bases and the J gene end by 1 base; junction bases not matched to a gene: 7. The CDR3 length is 16 residues. The individuals who served as donors were healthy Caucasians living in Russia, aged about 6 to 95. Investigators took around 10 milliliters of peripheral blood from every donor. Alongside a J-beta primer mix, a sample-barcoded 5' primer served in a second PCR lasting about 7 to 11 cycles. Sequencing of every sample gave 3 million or more CDR3-containing paired-end reads. Each CDR3 protein is one row after TCRdb ran MiXCR on the 5' RACE reads. Counted here are 750,000 or so distinct CDR3 sequences, 20% to 25% occurring once; the ten biggest clones make up 9.4%. This clonotype was detected a few times. Its matching antigen is unknown. The data also belong to a second study, concerning T cells of mothers and their children.

Sequenced: blood. V usage is TRBV4-1 and J usage is TRBJ2-3, with 8 bases that match TRBD2. The origin of this receptor is a boy younger than 18 in good health. Here the CDR3 reads CASSRATTSGTDTQYF. CDR3 bases: TGCGCCAGCAGCCGCGCCACGACTAGCGGCACAGATACGCAGTATTTT.